This T cell receptor (beta chain) was sequenced during a study of CD8 T cells in Susac syndrome (dated 2019 in TCRdb). For the wider study: Whether CD8+ T cell activation and differentiation in Susac syndrome was antigen driven was tested using repertoire sequencing.

RNA was extracted using the RNeasy kit, and roughly 0.45 to 1 microgram was reverse transcribed with random hexamers. TCR beta CDR3 regions were amplified with the immunoSEQ multiplex PCR assay covering 54 Vbeta and 13 Jbeta segments. PCR amplification bias was corrected by using a synthetic template baseline for primer optimization and computational correction. As for the original processing: Reads were annotated to V, D and J genes per IMGT and analyzed with immunoSEQ Analyzer, keeping only productive sequences. To calculate clonality, Shannon entropy was normalized by log2 of the number of productive unique sequences and then subtracted from one. For each patient and control, public and private clones were evaluated within the 100 most prevalent clones. Clones were defined as Susac-specific when absent from the healthy and MS cohorts, from roughly 1,000 published viral clones and from other ImmuneACCESS disease sequences. In TCRdb, the public reads were trimmed at Q25 with fastp and aligned with MiXCR, with productive beta chains retained. Rows are unified per CDR3 protein, each entry keeping the most common DNA and genes. The V and J calls follow TCRdb's processing rather than the paper's. In this sample the table shows around 71,000 distinct CDR3 sequences, 95% to 96% of which occur a single time. Clones ranked in the top ten supply 0.095% to 0.13% of the sample.

High-throughput TCR beta sequencing profiled peripheral blood CD8+ and CD4+ T cells from healthy donors, Susac syndrome patients and multiple sclerosis patients. The multiple sclerosis controls were treatment-naive patients who had stable or active relapsing-remitting disease and met the revised McDonald criteria. Bulk CD8+ and CD4+ T cells were purified by magnetic negative isolation, whereas CD8+ TEMRA cells were enriched by FACS. Blood was collected in EDTA tubes and processed within 24 hours, with PBMCs isolated through density gradient centrifugation. PBMCs destined for TCR sequencing were cryopreserved in liquid nitrogen and later thawed in a 37 °C water bath. A purity of at least 90% was achieved for sorted or isolated CD4+, CD8+ and CD8+ TEMRA cells. Regarding this clonotype: The antigen it binds to is not known. No base qualities exist here, and no much larger clone lies one base off it.

V lost 2 bases and J lost 6 bases; the stretch between them is 11 bases long. The CDR3 holds 13 amino acids from the cysteine to the phenylalanine. Only the CDR3 part of the read is kept: 39 bases, read in frame from the first base. Per the germline V gene (reference sequence), MNHNY is the CDR1 and SVGAGI is the CDR2. The study at large found these results: The number of individuals in the TCR sequencing and HLA analysis was recognized as being relatively small.

The sample taken for sequencing was CD4+ T cells from PBMCs. This clonotype originated in a human donor with multiple sclerosis. This receptor chain uses TRBV6-6 and TRBJ2-7; TRBD2 is a possible D gene, resting on 6 matching bases. The CDR3: CASSYMRGGEQYF. The DNA sequence is as follows: TGTGCCAGCAGTTACATGCGGGGCGGCGAGCAGTACTTC.